The rows below give T cell receptor beta chains drawn from one sample of a study of blood T cell repertoires in COVID-19. The table came from immunoSEQ multiplex PCR; TCRdb's copy has only in-frame clones and leaves some out. Of about 430,000 clones detected, roughly 90% appear once; the ten largest clones hold about 0.89%. Sequenced input: PBMCs or T cells enriched from blood (not recorded which). All receptors derive from a woman in her 30s with acute COVID-19. Each CDR3 is given with its conserved first and last residue. D genes are given only for firm matches. The size of a clone is reported for some rows only, either as once, few or many, or as a class for expanded clones.

CDR3nt,CDR3aa,d_gene,j_gene,abundance,v_gene
TGTGCCAGCAGCTTGGAAACAGGGGGTGGCTACACCTTC,CASSLETGGGYTF,TRBD1,TRBJ1-2,-,TRBV7-3
TGTGCCAGCAGCTTAGGTCCGGGGGTTGGGGAAAAACTGTTTTTT,CASSLGPGVGEKLFF,-,TRBJ1-4,-,TRBV7-2
TGCAGCGTTGAATCGGGGACAGGGTTGAACTATGGCTACACCTTC,CSVESGTGLNYGYTF,TRBD1,TRBJ1-2,-,TRBV29-1
TGTGCCAGCAGTTTCAGAATAACTAGCGGGGGGCCTAGAAGCACAGATACGCAGTATTTT,CASSFRITSGGPRSTDTQYF,TRBD2,TRBJ2-3,-,TRBV27
TGTGCCAGCAGCCTAAGACTAGCGGACAATGAGCAGTTCTTC,CASSLRLADNEQFF,TRBD2,TRBJ2-1,few,TRBV7-6
TGCGCCAGCAGTCAACTAGCGGGGGCTTACGAGCAGTACTTC,CASSQLAGAYEQYF,TRBD2,TRBJ2-7,-,TRBV4-1
TGTGCCAGCAGCCCCCGGACTAGCGGGGGGGCAAACGGGGAGCTGTTTTTT,CASSPRTSGGANGELFF,TRBD2,TRBJ2-2,-,TRBV9
TGTGCCAGCAGTTACCAGGAAACAGATACGCAGTATTTT,CASSYQETDTQYF,-,TRBJ2-3,-,TRBV6-5
TGTGCCAGCAGCCCAGGGAAGGGAAACACCATATATTTT,CASSPGKGNTIYF,-,TRBJ1-3,-,TRBV9
TGTGCCACCAAACCAGGGGGAAACTCTGGAAACACCATATATTTT,CATKPGGNSGNTIYF,TRBD1,TRBJ1-3,-,TRBV18
TGTGCCAGCAGCTTGGTAAGAGATAGCAATCAGCCCCAGCATTTT,CASSLVRDSNQPQHF,-,TRBJ1-5,-,TRBV5-6
TGTGCCAGCAGCTTAGGTGGACAGGGGATTGAGCAGTACTTC,CASSLGGQGIEQYF,TRBD1,TRBJ2-7,-,TRBV7-8
TGTGCCTGGAGCAAAGGAGGACCCGGACCCCAGCATTTT,CAWSKGGPGPQHF,-,TRBJ1-5,-,TRBV30
TGTGCCACCGCCGGGGGGACCCTCAGGGAGCAGTACTTC,CATAGGTLREQYF,TRBD2,TRBJ2-7,-,TRBV15
TGTGCCAGTAGTCGCCGGACAGGGGGCCGGACAGATACGCAGTATTTT,CASSRRTGGRTDTQYF,TRBD1,TRBJ2-3,-,TRBV19
TGTGCCAGCAGTAAGTCGGATTCACCCCTCCACTTT,CASSKSDSPLHF,-,TRBJ1-6,-,TRBV6-5
TGTGCCAGCTCTAAAAGCCGGGACAGGGTCGGTCAGCCCCAGCATTTT,CASSKSRDRVGQPQHF,TRBD1,TRBJ1-5,once,TRBV19
TGTGCCAGCAGCTCAGTAGGGCAGGGAAGCACCGGGGAGCTGTTTTTT,CASSSVGQGSTGELFF,-,TRBJ2-2,few,TRBV7-8
TGTGCCACCAGTGGGGGACAGGGGGCGACCACTGAAGCTTTCTTT,CATSGGQGATTEAFF,TRBD1,TRBJ1-1,-,TRBV24-1
TGTGCCAGCATCCAAGATATGGGACAGGACTATGGCTACACCTTC,CASIQDMGQDYGYTF,TRBD1,TRBJ1-2,-,TRBV7-9
TGTGCCAGCAGCTCAGAGGGCGTGGGTAGGACCTTAGGCTTTGTCTACAATGAGCAGTTCTTC,CASSSEGVGRTLGFVYNEQFF,-,TRBJ2-1,-,TRBV7-8
TGTGCCAGCTCACCACTCGGACAGGCTTTAGCCTACGAGCAGTACTTC,CASSPLGQALAYEQYF,TRBD1,TRBJ2-7,-,TRBV18
TGTGCCAGCAGCTTGGTCCCCCCGGGATTTAGCACAGATACGCAGTATTTT,CASSLVPPGFSTDTQYF,-,TRBJ2-3,-,TRBV5-5
TGTGCCAGCACGAAAGGGACTAGCGGGCTCTACGAGCAGTACTTC,CASTKGTSGLYEQYF,TRBD2,TRBJ2-7,-,TRBV2
TGTGCCAGCAGCAAGAGGACAGAAGCTTTCTTT,CASSKRTEAFF,-,TRBJ1-1,-,TRBV5-8